This T cell receptor beta chain is from a study of tumor-infiltrating lymphocytes in primary liver carcinoma. This clonotype was seen once. Sequence at one end of the junction differs from germline and may be a read error. Out of unsorted whole blood came the blood RNA, and germline DNA was extracted as well. The germline gives CDR1 SGHAT, CDR2 FQNNGV. The CDR3 spans 14 residues. Production of TCR beta cDNA used approximately 0.45 ug total RNA together with a constant-region primer. Modified slightly, ARM-PCR produced TCR beta libraries over three nested multiplex PCR rounds. A C-beta reverse primer was combined with TRBV1-TRBV30 forward primers in the first two PCR rounds, and each round had 10 cycles. TCRdb passed the multiplex PCR reads through MiXCR, listing each CDR3 protein once. Of 300,000 to 350,000 distinct CDR3 sequences listed, 65% are singletons.

What was sequenced was peripheral blood. The genes are TRBV11-2 and TRBJ2-7, with 8 bases matching TRBD1. The clonotype was recovered from a man aged 40-55 years with primary liver carcinoma and hepatitis B virus infection. The CDR3 DNA is TGTGCCTGCAGCCTCTACAGGGGGACCTACAAGCAGTACTTC. Translation: CACSLYRGTYKQYF.